Listed below are T cell receptor beta chains from one sample, sequenced in a study of T cell responses to AZD1222 COVID-19 vaccine. Measured with immunoSEQ multiplex PCR; TCRdb has only the in-frame clones, and not every one. This sample has about 54,000 clones, with 70% to 90% found just once. The sequencing here drew on peripheral blood, taken 28 days after the second AZD1222 dose. The receptors shown here come from an adult who received the AZD1222 COVID-19 vaccine. Each CDR3 is given without its conserved first and last residue. Clone size appears in some rows only: once, few, many, or a class for an expanded clone.

TRBV3-1/TRBV3-2 | NA | ASRSTNFEKLF
TRBV5-8 | NA | ASSLGWVGSEAF
TRBV5-1 | NA | ASSSAGRTEAF
TRBV6-1 | NA | ASSEASRGGTRRFVEQF
TRBV6-6 | few | ASSSPNQPQH
TRBV6-1 | NA | ASREGFGTEAF
TRBV7-8 | NA | ASSILAGSYEQY
TRBV7-3 | NA | ARDMSSGNTIY
TRBV28 | few | ASSFGPRGGGYT
TRBV6-5 | NA | ASSYSWQGYEQY
TRBV6-5 | NA | ASSRWDRGHSPLH
TRBV5-1 | NA | ASSLTGQKNTEAF
TRBV18 | NA | ASSPPGPPSSTEAF
TRBV11-3 | NA | ASSLGVSLGTGELF
TRBV28 | NA | ASTLDRVWGNQPQH
TRBV28 | NA | ASRGSGRYEQY
TRBV12-3/TRBV12-4 | NA | ASTAGGYEQY
TRBV12-3/TRBV12-4 | NA | ASSGGGTEAF
TRBV28 | NA | ASSLFQAGGPHEQY
TRBV5-1 | NA | ASSSGQAQETQY
TRBV7-9 | once | ASSRQGFGNTIY
TRBV29-1 | NA | SVRKGPQSYEQY
TRBV20-1 | NA | SASKTAASTDTQY
TRBV7-2 | NA | ASSSSAGRGETQY